The 32 T cell receptor beta chains below come from one sample, sequenced in a study of response to subunit inactivated influenza vaccine. One entry per CDR3 protein results from TCRdb running MiXCR on the RT-PCR reads. The data show about 650,000 distinct CDR3 sequences, approximately 15% seen once. The sequences come from PBMCs from blood, collected approximately 13 days after vaccination. These receptor sequences come from a man aged 50 to 60 who received an inactivated influenza vaccine.

The genes are TRBV20-1 and TRBJ2-5, with 7 bases fitting TRBD1. The CDR3 is made up of 14 amino acids. Germline V gives CDR1 DFQATT, CDR2 SNEGSKA (reference sequence). V lost 6 bases, J lost 0 bases, and 7 bases stayed unmatched. The CDR3 coding sequence is TGCAGTGCCCGGGACAGACGATACCAAGAGACCCAGTACTTC. Its translation is CSARDRRYQETQYF.

The CDR3 region has the DNA TGCGCCAGCAGTCAGAGGGGACAGGGGGCGTTTCAGCCCCAGCATTTT. Encoded protein: CASSQRGQGAFQPQHF. J is TRBJ1-5 and V is TRBV4-1; 12 bases match TRBD1. Trimming cost V 6 bases and J 6 bases; bases outside gene matches: 9. Per germline, CDR1 MGHRA and CDR2 YSYEKL. The CDR3 is 16 amino acids.

Notes on this clonotype: Germline and junction disagree at one end, which may indicate a read error. The chain links TRBV11-1 to TRBJ2-7, with 7 bases that match TRBD1. The germline V gene has CDR1 SGHAT and CDR2 FQDESV (reference sequence). The CDR3 totals 15 residues. DNA for the CDR3: TGTGCCAGCAGCTCCCGGGACAGCGCTTCCTACGAGCTGTACTTC. Translated: CASSSRDSASYELYF.

This clonotype was picked up many times. DNA of the CDR3: TGCAGTGTCAGTTACAGGAACACCGGGGAGCTGTTTTTT. Translating gives CSVSYRNTGELFF. The chain employs TRBV20-1 and TRBJ2-2; unclear D gene. Germline CDR1 reads DFQATT; CDR2 reads SNEGSKA (reference sequence). The CDR3 spans 13 residues. With 7 bases removed from V and 1 base from J, the gap between germline ends came to 10 bases.

The chain couples TRBV9 to TRBJ2-1; TRBD2 aligns across 11 bases. Germline V gene data show CDR1 as SGDLS and CDR2 as YYNGEE. V lost 0 bases, J lost 3 bases, and 2 bases stayed unmatched. CDR3 length: 16 amino acids. The CDR3 DNA is TGTGCCAGCAGCGTAGGTGGGACTAGCGGCTACAATGAGCAGTTCTTC. Encoded protein: CASSVGGTSGYNEQFF.

The table lists this clonotype with a few counts. The chain links TRBV10-3 to TRBJ1-1, with D unresolved. The CDR3 contains 13 residues. The germline V gene has CDR1 ENHRY and CDR2 SYGVKD. Trimming took off 7 bases at V and 1 base at J, with 10 bases between the two ends. The CDR3 spells CAINPGGNTEAFF. The CDR3 region has the DNA TGTGCCATCAATCCCGGCGGGAACACTGAAGCTTTCTTT.

The chain has TRBV30 and TRBJ2-4, with 7 bases aligning to TRBD2. CDR1 is GTSNPN and CDR2 is SVGIG in the germline V gene (reference sequence). The J segment lost 2 bases and the V segment lost 1 base, leaving 5 bases of the junction unmatched. The length of the CDR3 is 15 residues. The CDR3: CAWSALALTKNIQYF. Written as DNA, the CDR3 is TGTGCCTGGAGTGCACTAGCGTTGACCAAAAACATTCAGTACTTC. The full variable domain, with the rest looked up from reference TRBV30 and TRBJ2-4, is SQTIHQWPATLVQPVGSPLSLECTVEGTSNPNLYWYRQAAGRGLQLLFYSVGIGQISSEVPQNLSASRPQDRQFILSSKKLLLSDSGFYLCAWSALALTKNIQYFGAGTRLSVL.

The rearrangement links TRBV5-1 to TRBJ2-1; D gene uncertain. The germline V gene has CDR1 SGHRS and CDR2 YFSETQ. The CDR3 contains 13 residues. With 6 bases removed from V and 6 bases from J, the gap between germline ends came to 13 bases. The CDR3: CASTLSWSNEQFF. The CDR3 DNA sequence: TGCGCCAGCACCCTGTCTTGGTCCAATGAGCAGTTCTTC.

V and J are TRBV28 and TRBJ2-1; 8 nucleotides align to TRBD2. The CDR3 extends over 15 amino acids. V lost 4 bases and J lost 5; bases outside the gene matches: 7. Germline-derived CDR1 and CDR2 are MDHEN and SYDVKM. This CDR3 reads CASSSPGLADNEQFF. DNA for the CDR3: TGTGCCAGCAGTTCCCCCGGACTAGCCGACAATGAGCAGTTCTTC.

At least ten counts were recorded for this clonotype. The rearrangement uses TRBV3-1 and TRBJ1-1, with D perhaps TRBD1 (5 bases). The CDR3 loop spans 12 amino acids. V was cut by 8 bases and J by 3 bases, with 10 bases left in between. Germline V lookup: CDR1 LGHDT, CDR2 YNNKEL (reference sequence). The CDR3 coding sequence is TGTGCCAGCGGGCGGGGGGACACTGAAGCTTTCTTT. Its translation: CASGRGDTEAFF.

The V and J genes are TRBV28 and TRBJ1-1; perhaps TRBD1 as D (6 bases). Germline CDR1 reads MDHEN; CDR2 reads SYDVKM. The CDR3 length is 15 residues. Trimming left V 2 bases short and J 3 bases short, with 13 bases between. The CDR3 is CASSLGGAGYTEAFF. CDR3 nucleotides: TGTGCCAGCAGTTTAGGGGGGGCTGGTTACACTGAAGCTTTCTTT.

The V and J genes are TRBV10-3 and TRBJ2-1, with 15 bases lining up with TRBD2. This CDR3 spans 17 amino acids. V was clipped by 6 bases and J by 4 bases; unmatched bases: 7. The germline V gene has CDR1 ENHRY and CDR2 SYGVKD. CDR3 DNA: TGTGCCATCAGCGGGACTAGCGGGGGGACGGGTTACAATGAGCAGTTCTTC. Amino acids: CAISGTSGGTGYNEQFF.

The CDR3 sequence is CASSYTLSTGLEQYF. The DNA for the CDR3 is TGTGCCAGCAGTTACACTCTTTCCACAGGGCTCGAGCAGTACTTC. The gene calls are TRBV6-5 and TRBJ2-7, with D possibly matching TRBD1 (6 bases). The CDR3 sequence is 15 residues long. Germline V gene lookup returns CDR1 MNHEY and CDR2 SVGAGI. Trimming took off 2 bases at V and 6 bases at J, with 17 bases between the two ends.

There are many counts of this clonotype. V and J are TRBV18 and TRBJ1-4; D unresolved. V lost 3 bases to trimming and J lost 8 bases, with 13 bases between them. The CDR3 runs 14 residues. Germline CDR1 reads KGHSH; CDR2 reads LQKENI. CDR3 sequence reads: CASSPEAVREKLFF. The DNA of the CDR3 is TGTGCCAGCTCACCCGAGGCAGTACGGGAAAAACTGTTTTTT.

This clonotype was seen repeatedly, ten times or more. The chain employs TRBV12-3 or TRBV12-4 and TRBJ2-2, with D perhaps TRBD2 (6 bases). The V gene lost 7 bases and the J gene lost 2 bases, with 17 bases spanning the gap. The CDR3 is 16 residues long. DNA for the CDR3: TGTGCCAGCACTCCACCCCCGGGGGTCAACACCGGGGAGCTGTTTTTT. Translated, it gives CASTPPPGVNTGELFF.

The chain joins TRBV6-5 to TRBJ2-1, with 15 bases identical to TRBD2. The CDR3 loop spans 18 amino acids. V lost 4 bases to trimming and J lost 2 bases; unmatched junction nucleotides: 6. CDR1 and CDR2 from the germline V gene are MNHEY and SVGAGI. The CDR3 here is CASSFPGLAGGAYNEQFF. For the CDR3, the DNA is TGTGCCAGCAGTTTCCCGGGACTAGCGGGAGGAGCCTACAATGAGCAGTTCTTC.

In its sample, this clonotype was seen many times. V is TRBV27 and J is TRBJ1-5; no clear D. The CDR3 is 12 amino acids. V was trimmed by 5 bases and J by 3 bases, leaving 5 bases between them. Germline CDR1 is MNHEY and CDR2 is SMNVEV (reference sequence). This chain's CDR3 is CASSPYNQPQHF. CDR3 DNA: TGTGCCAGCAGTCCGTACAATCAGCCCCAGCATTTT.

The CDR3 sequence is CSATQGKETQYF. CDR3 nucleotide sequence: TGCAGTGCAACTCAGGGTAAAGAGACCCAGTACTTC. The chain recombines TRBV20-1 with TRBJ2-5, with a weak D call TRBD1 (5 bases). The length of the CDR3 is 12 residues. The V and J ends lost 6 bases and 3 bases respectively, with 11 bases between them. Germline V gene lookup returns CDR1 DFQATT and CDR2 SNEGSKA (reference sequence).

This clonotype was observed a handful of times. This chain links TRBV20-1 with TRBJ2-3; 10 bases are shared with TRBD2. Per the germline V gene, CDR1 is DFQATT and CDR2 is SNEGSKA (reference sequence). The CDR3 has 14 amino acids. Germline trimming cut 5 bases from V and 0 bases from J; bases unmatched to any gene: 2. CDR3 coding DNA: TGCAGTGCTCCACTAGCGGGAAGCACAGATACGCAGTATTTT. Its protein is CSAPLAGSTDTQYF.

This clonotype turned up a few times. The gene calls are TRBV5-1 and TRBJ2-2; D is perhaps TRBD1 (6 bases). V lost 0 bases, J lost 4 bases, and 10 bases lay in between. The CDR3 is made up of 15 amino acids. Germline V gene sequence: CDR1 SGHRS, CDR2 YFSETQ. The CDR3 sequence: CASSLEGVSTGELFF. DNA for the CDR3: TGCGCCAGCAGCTTGGAGGGGGTGAGCACCGGGGAGCTGTTTTTT.

This clonotype was observed at least ten times. The chain carries TRBV9 and TRBJ2-5, with 7 bases identical to TRBD1. Germline CDR1 SGDLS, CDR2 YYNGEE. The CDR3 length is 16 residues. The J segment lost 1 base and the V segment lost 4 bases, leaving 10 bases of the junction unmatched. The chain's CDR3 is CASSSGPGQLQETQYF. In nucleotides, the CDR3 is TGTGCCAGCAGCTCAGGACCGGGACAGCTCCAAGAGACCCAGTACTTC.

The J gene is TRBJ2-5, the V gene TRBV7-9; 13 nucleotides align to TRBD2. The ends lost 5 bases at V and 5 bases at J; junction bases unmatched: 8. There are 16 residues in the CDR3. CDR1 and CDR2 from the germline V gene are SEHNR and FQNEAQ (reference sequence). The CDR3 region has the DNA TGTGCCAGCAGCCTTACTAGCGGGAGGGCCCGGGAGACCCAGTACTTC. Translation gives CASSLTSGRARETQYF.

The chain recombines TRBV7-2 with TRBJ2-1; D is perhaps TRBD2 (5 bases). The V end was cut by 5 bases, the J end by 4 bases, with 15 bases between. This CDR3 has 15 amino acids. Per the germline V gene, CDR1 is SGHTA and CDR2 is FQGNSA. CDR3 loop: CASSQRTGGYNEQFF. CDR3 coding DNA: TGTGCCAGCAGCCAGCGGACTGGCGGATACAATGAGCAGTTCTTC.

This clonotype occurred many times. The chain employs TRBV5-1 and TRBJ2-7, with D tentatively TRBD1 (5 bases). Germline V gives CDR1 SGHRS, CDR2 YFSETQ. The CDR3 is 15 residues long. V lost 3 bases and J 2 bases, leaving 15 bases between the germline ends. CDR3 nucleotides: TGCGCCAGCAGCTCAGCAGGGTCAACCACCTACGAGCAGTACTTC. It encodes CASSSAGSTTYEQYF.

J is TRBJ2-1 and V is TRBV5-1, with 7 bases fitting TRBD1. V lost 0 bases to trimming and J lost 6 bases; unmatched junction nucleotides: 6. In germline, CDR1 is SGHRS, CDR2 YFSETQ. The CDR3 runs 15 residues. The CDR3 sequence is CASSLERQGVNEQFF. CDR3 coding DNA: TGCGCCAGCAGCTTGGAGAGGCAGGGGGTCAATGAGCAGTTCTTC.

The genes are TRBV4-2 and TRBJ1-5; possible D gene TRBD1, 6 bases. The CDR3 totals 16 residues. Germline V gene lookup returns CDR1 LGHNA and CDR2 YNFKEQ. V was trimmed by 1 base and J by 2 bases, leaving 12 bases between them. The CDR3 DNA follows: TGTGCCAGCAGCCAAGCCAGGGGAGGTGGCAATCAGCCCCAGCATTTT. Translating gives CASSQARGGGNQPQHF.

Many counts were recorded for this clonotype. The chain links TRBV2 to TRBJ1-5, with D possibly TRBD1 on 5 matching bases. This CDR3 is 15 amino acids long. V lost 8 bases and J 3 bases, leaving 17 bases between the germline ends. The germline V gene has CDR1 SNHLY and CDR2 FYNNEI. The CDR3 region is CASGKGAAANQPQHF. CDR3 DNA: TGTGCCAGCGGCAAAGGGGCGGCCGCCAATCAGCCCCAGCATTTT.

The CDR3 DNA reads as TGCAGCGTTGAAAGGCTAGCCGGGTACCAAGAGACCCAGTACTTC. Amino acid sequence: CSVERLAGYQETQYF. This chain joins TRBV29-1 and TRBJ2-5; D is possibly TRBD2 (5 bases). The CDR3 consists of 15 residues. V shed 2 bases and J shed 0 bases, with 13 bases lying between them. Germline CDR1 SQVTM, CDR2 ANQGSEA.

The V call is TRBV6-5, the J call TRBJ2-3; TRBD2 is a possible D gene (5 bases). Germline V gene lookup returns CDR1 MNHEY and CDR2 SVGAGI. V shed 2 bases and J shed 1 base, with 10 bases lying between them. The CDR3 loop spans 15 amino acids. CDR3 DNA sequence: TGTGCCAGCAGTTACCGCAGCGGTGGCACAGATACGCAGTATTTT. Protein: CASSYRSGGTDTQYF.

J is TRBJ2-4 and V is TRBV6-1; the D is unclear. Germline-derived CDR1 and CDR2 are MNHNS and SASEGT. Trimming pared 2 bases from V and 1 base from J, leaving 15 bases between. CDR3 size: 17 residues. CDR3 bases: TGTGCCAGCAGTGAACCCTGGGCCCCCGGGGCCAAAAACATTCAGTACTTC. Translated, it gives CASSEPWAPGAKNIQYF.

This clonotype was counted a few times. CDR3 sequence reads: CASSVVANTGELFF. CDR3 coding DNA: TGTGCCAGCAGCGTAGTGGCTAACACCGGGGAGCTGTTTTTT. V gene TRBV9 combines with J gene TRBJ2-2; D is ambiguous. This CDR3 contains 14 residues. Germline CDR1 SGDLS, CDR2 YYNGEE. V lost 0 bases and J lost 2, with 5 bases in between.

This clonotype has ten or more counts. This sequence joins TRBV4-2 and TRBJ2-7, with 8 bases identical to TRBD1. V gave up 0 bases and J gave up 3 bases; unmatched junction bases: 4. The germline V gene has CDR1 LGHNA and CDR2 YNFKEQ. The CDR3 covers 15 residues. The CDR3 is CASSQEGTGHYEQYF. The CDR3 DNA reads as TGTGCCAGCAGCCAAGAGGGGACAGGCCACTACGAGCAGTACTTC.